One and the same sample provided the 14 T cell receptor beta chains below, sequenced in a study of shared clonotypes between healthy human individuals. Some clones are missing from TCRdb's copy, which holds only in-frame ones; the method was immunoSEQ multiplex PCR. The sample carries millions of clones, 95% recorded once. The specimen sequenced was naive CD4+ T cells sorted from blood. The subset: CD45RA+ positively selected. Receptors were obtained from a man aged 18 to 30 in good health.

The chain combines TRBV20-1 with TRBJ1-2, with D perhaps matching TRBD1 (6 bases). V dropped 7 bases and J dropped 10 bases, with 16 bases sitting between them. The length of the CDR3 is 11 residues. The V gene's germline CDR1 is DFQATT and CDR2 SNEGSKA (reference sequence). The CDR3 nucleotides are TGCAGTGTTTACAGGGTTCCTGACTACACCTTC. It specifies CSVYRVPDYTF.

The gene calls are TRBV5-1 and TRBJ1-2; TRBD1 is a possible D gene (6 bases). The CDR3 extends over 16 amino acids. V lost 3 bases and J 4 bases, leaving 19 bases between the germline ends. Germline V gene data show CDR1 as SGHRS and CDR2 as YFSETQ. The CDR3 DNA reads TGCGCCAGCAGCTCGAACTCCCCGGGACACTTCTATGGCTACACCTTC. Its protein is CASSSNSPGHFYGYTF.

The chain joins TRBV7-9 to TRBJ1-6; no clear D. This CDR3 comprises 17 residues. Trimming cost V 5 bases and J 0 bases, with 14 bases left between them. Germline assignment: CDR1 SEHNR and CDR2 FQNEAQ (reference sequence). CDR3 protein: CASSPTVGSSYNSPLHF. In nucleotides, the CDR3 is TGTGCCAGCAGCCCCACCGTGGGGAGCTCCTATAATTCACCCCTCCACTTT.

Regarding this clone: A much larger clonotype is one base distant, so this may be a read error. The chain employs TRBV5-8 and TRBJ2-1; unclear D gene. CDR3 size: 11 residues. Trimming took 1 base from V and 9 from J, leaving 5 bases between them. Germline assignment: CDR1 SGHTS and CDR2 YDEGEE. This CDR3 is CASSLWGEQFF. CDR3 nucleotides: TGTGCCAGCAGCTTGTGGGGTGAGCAGTTCTTC.

V and J are TRBV28 and TRBJ1-1, with D uncertain. The CDR3 covers 11 residues. V lost 2 bases, J lost 10 bases, and 8 bases lay in between. CDR1 MDHEN and CDR2 SYDVKM come from the germline V gene. CDR3 nucleotide sequence: TGTGCCAGCAGTTTACTTGATGCAGCTTTCTTT. Protein sequence: CASSLLDAAFF.

The chain has TRBV12-5 and TRBJ2-7, with a weak D call TRBD1 (6 bases). Germline CDR1 is LGHNT and CDR2 is FRNRAP. The CDR3 is 13 residues long. Trimming removed 5 bases from V and 6 bases from J, with 14 bases in between. The CDR3 is CASGDRGLGEQYF. CDR3 coding DNA: TGTGCTAGTGGTGATAGGGGGTTGGGCGAGCAGTACTTC.

Only one count was recorded for this clone. J is TRBJ2-4 and V is TRBV5-6; D may correspond to TRBD1 or TRBD2 (5 bases each). Trimming stripped 3 bases from V and 0 bases from J, with 13 bases between. Germline-derived CDR1 and CDR2 are SGHDT and YYEEEE. CDR3 length: 16 residues. The CDR3 nucleotides are TGTGCCAGCAGCTCCCAGAGGGGATTAGCCAAAAACATTCAGTACTTC. Amino acid sequence: CASSSQRGLAKNIQYF.

The chain uses TRBV6-6 and TRBJ2-7; D is possibly TRBD1 or TRBD2 (5 bases each). V gave up 0 bases and J gave up 3 bases, with 15 bases separating them. The CDR3 has 16 amino acids. CDR1 is MNHNY and CDR2 is SVGAGI in the germline V gene (reference sequence). The CDR3 here is CASSYSRGFTRYEQYF. CDR3 DNA sequence: TGTGCCAGCAGTTACTCGAGGGGCTTCACCCGCTACGAGCAGTACTTC.

This chain joins TRBV29-1 and TRBJ2-3; D unclear. Germline V gene data show CDR1 as SQVTM and CDR2 as ANQGSEA. Trimming shortened V by 4 bases and J by 2 bases, and 10 bases separated the two germline ends. The CDR3 runs 13 residues. CDR3 amino acids: CSVVGPFTDTQYF. The CDR3 DNA is TGCAGCGTTGTAGGCCCCTTCACAGATACGCAGTATTTT.

The rearrangement uses TRBV27 and TRBJ1-1; D gene uncertain. CDR3 length equals 14 residues. V lost 6 bases and J lost 6, with 17 bases in between. Germline loops: CDR1 MNHEY, CDR2 SMNVEV (reference sequence). The CDR3 loop reads CASSANNRRAEAFF. DNA for the CDR3: TGTGCCAGCAGCGCGAACAATCGACGAGCTGAAGCTTTCTTT.

CDR3 residues: CASSLEQGRAFF. For the CDR3, the DNA is TGTGCCAGCAGCTTAGAACAGGGGCGAGCTTTCTTT. V usage is TRBV11-3 and J usage is TRBJ1-1; 7 bases map to TRBD1. The germline gives CDR1 SGHNT, CDR2 YENEEA. The CDR3 is made up of 12 amino acids. With V trimmed by 0 bases and J by 10 bases, 2 bases remained unmatched.

The V call is TRBV28, the J call TRBJ2-7; the D is unclear. The CDR3 loop spans 14 amino acids. The V end lost 2 bases, the J end lost 2 bases, and 10 bases lay between the germline ends. Germline V gene data show CDR1 as MDHEN and CDR2 as SYDVKM. CDR3 sequence: CASSLADITYEQYF. CDR3 nucleotides: TGTGCCAGCAGTTTAGCAGACATAACCTACGAGCAGTACTTC.

The V call is TRBV5-1, the J call TRBJ2-1; no definite D call. V lost 3 bases, J lost 0 bases, and 7 bases lay in between. The CDR3 sequence is 14 residues long. Germline V gene lookup returns CDR1 SGHRS and CDR2 YFSETQ. In DNA form, the CDR3 reads TGCGCCAGCAGCTGGTCGAGCTCCTACAATGAGCAGTTCTTC. Translation: CASSWSSSYNEQFF.

The chain has TRBV5-1 and TRBJ2-7, with D maybe TRBD1 (7 bases). Per the germline V gene, CDR1 is SGHRS and CDR2 is YFSETQ. Trimming stripped 5 bases from V and 2 bases from J, with 17 bases between. This CDR3 spans 15 amino acids. CDR3 loop: CASSPGGTATYEQYF. The CDR3 DNA follows: TGCGCCAGCAGTCCCGGAGGGACAGCTACCTACGAGCAGTACTTC. Full variable domain (missing parts from reference TRBV5-1 and TRBJ2-7): KAGVTQTPRYLIKTRGQQVTLSCSPISGHRSVSWYQQTPGQGLQFLFEYFSETQRNKGNFPGRFSGRQFSNSRSEMNVSTLELGDSALYLCASSPGGTATYEQYFGPGTRLTVT.